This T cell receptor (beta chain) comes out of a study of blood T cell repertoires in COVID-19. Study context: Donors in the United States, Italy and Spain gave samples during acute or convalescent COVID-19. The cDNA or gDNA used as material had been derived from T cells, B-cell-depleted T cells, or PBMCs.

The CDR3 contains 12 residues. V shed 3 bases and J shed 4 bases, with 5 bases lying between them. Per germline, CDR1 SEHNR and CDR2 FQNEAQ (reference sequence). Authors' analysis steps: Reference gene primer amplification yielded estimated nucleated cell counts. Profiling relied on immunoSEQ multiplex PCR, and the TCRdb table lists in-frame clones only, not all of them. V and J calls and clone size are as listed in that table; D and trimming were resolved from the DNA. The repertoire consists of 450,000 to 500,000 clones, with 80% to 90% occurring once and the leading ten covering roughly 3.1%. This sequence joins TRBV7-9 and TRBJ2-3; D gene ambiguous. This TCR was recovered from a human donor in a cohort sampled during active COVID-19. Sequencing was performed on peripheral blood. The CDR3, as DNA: TGTGCCAGCAGCTTCCGTCCAGATACGCAGTATTTT. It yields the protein CASSFRPDTQYF.